The 11 T cell receptor beta chains listed next were all sequenced from one sample in a study of technical replicates of blood from several donors. The protocol was immunoSEQ multiplex PCR, while the TCRdb copy is restricted to in-frame clones and leaves out a portion. The table lists 85,000 to 100,000 clones, 80% to 95% of them singletons. The sequenced sample consisted of T cells isolated from PBMCs. The receptors were gathered from a human donor in good health.

This chain joins TRBV5-1 and TRBJ2-5; 7 nucleotides align to TRBD2. The germline V gene encodes CDR1 SGHRS and CDR2 YFSETQ. This CDR3 region has 14 residues. With 6 bases clipped from V and 3 bases from J, the junction kept 8 bases outside the gene matches. In nucleotides, the CDR3 is TGCGCCAGCACGGGCGGGACTATCAAAGAGACCCAGTACTTC. This gives the protein CASTGGTIKETQYF.

This chain uses TRBV28 with TRBJ1-3; TRBD1 aligns across 8 bases. CDR3 size: 16 residues. V lost 4 bases to trimming and J lost 8 bases; unmatched junction nucleotides: 13. CDR1 and CDR2 from the germline V gene are MDHEN and SYDVKM. For the CDR3, the DNA is TGTGCCAGCAGTTCCCTTTTCGAGGACAGGGCGGACACCATATATTTT. This encodes CASSSLFEDRADTIYF.

V and J are TRBV5-6 and TRBJ1-1, with D unresolved. The CDR3 loop spans 17 amino acids. The V end was cut by 3 bases, the J end by 4 bases, with 22 bases between. From germline, CDR1 is SGHDT and CDR2 YYEEEE. CDR3 nucleotides: TGTGCCAGCAGCTCTTGGGTCGGGGTTCAGTCACTCACTGAAGCTTTCTTT. This sequence encodes CASSSWVGVQSLTEAFF.

This chain uses TRBV7-2 with TRBJ2-1; D gene ambiguous. The CDR3 totals 15 residues. Germline lookup yields CDR1 SGHTA and CDR2 FQGNSA. The V end was cut by 2 bases, the J end by 6 bases, with 14 bases between. The DNA of the CDR3 is TGTGCCAGCAGCTTATGGATGACTTCTGCCAATGAGCAGTTCTTC. It yields the protein CASSLWMTSANEQFF.

This chain connects TRBV11-2 to TRBJ1-2; D gene unclear. The length of the CDR3 is 15 residues. In germline, CDR1 is SGHAT, CDR2 FQNNGV. Trimming shortened V by 6 bases and J by 3 bases, and 17 bases separated the two germline ends. DNA for the CDR3: TGTGCCAGCAGTCCAATCCGGGGTATCGACTATGGCTACACCTTC. The encoded protein is CASSPIRGIDYGYTF.

J is TRBJ2-3 and V is TRBV6-4; tentatively, D is TRBD1 (6 bases). Germline V gene lookup returns CDR1 MRHNA and CDR2 SNTAGT. The CDR3 is 14 residues long. Trimming removed 10 bases at V and 2 bases at J, with 16 bases between. The CDR3: CATVTGIFTDTQYF. DNA for the CDR3: TGTGCCACCGTGACAGGAATTTTCACAGATACGCAGTATTTT.

This chain links TRBV9 with TRBJ2-1; D might be TRBD1 (6 bases). Germline CDR1 reads SGDLS; CDR2 reads YYNGEE. This CDR3 has 16 residues. V was trimmed by 1 base and J by 4 bases, leaving 15 bases between them. In DNA, the CDR3 is TGTGCCAGCAGCGTACTCCGGGACACCGTATACAATGAGCAGTTCTTC. Protein sequence: CASSVLRDTVYNEQFF.

J is TRBJ2-5 and V is TRBV19, with no clear D. Trimming took off 6 bases at V and 5 bases at J, with 16 bases between the two ends. CDR3 length: 14 residues. Germline V gives CDR1 LNHDA, CDR2 SQIVND (reference sequence). DNA of the CDR3: TGTGCCAGTAGAGCGTTCGGGTCTCGGGAGACCCAGTACTTC. Translating gives CASRAFGSRETQYF.

The gene calls are TRBV7-2 and TRBJ2-3, with D possibly matching TRBD2 (7 bases). Germline loops: CDR1 SGHTA, CDR2 FQGNSA. Trimming cost V 5 bases and J 1 base, with 16 bases left between them. CDR3 length: 16 amino acids. The CDR3 spells CASSRLGGAGTDTQYF. DNA for the CDR3: TGTGCCAGCAGCCGGCTTGGGGGGGCCGGCACAGATACGCAGTATTTT.

V gene TRBV5-5 combines with J gene TRBJ1-4; D ambiguous. Per the germline V gene, CDR1 is SGHKS and CDR2 is YYEKEE (reference sequence). This CDR3 has 14 amino acids. Trimming removed 2 bases at V and 4 bases at J, with 9 bases between. In nucleotides, the CDR3 is TGTGCCAGCAGCTTCCGAGGGAATAATGAAAAACTGTTTTTT. Its protein product is CASSFRGNNEKLFF.

This chain joins TRBV28 and TRBJ1-3, with a weak D call TRBD1 (5 bases). Germline CDR1 MDHEN, CDR2 SYDVKM. Deletions cut 3 bases from V and 2 bases from J, with 8 bases between. This CDR3 contains 14 residues. The CDR3 nucleotides read TGTGCCAGCAGTTTCCAGGGTACTGGAAACACCATATATTTT. It is translated as CASSFQGTGNTIYF. The variable domain in full, with the rest retrieved from reference TRBV28 and TRBJ1-3, is DVKVTQSSRYLVKRTGEKVFLECVQDMDHENMFWYRQDPGLGLRLIYFSYDVKMKEKGDIPEGYSVSREKKERFSLILESASTNQTSMYLCASSFQGTGNTIYFGEGSWLTVV.